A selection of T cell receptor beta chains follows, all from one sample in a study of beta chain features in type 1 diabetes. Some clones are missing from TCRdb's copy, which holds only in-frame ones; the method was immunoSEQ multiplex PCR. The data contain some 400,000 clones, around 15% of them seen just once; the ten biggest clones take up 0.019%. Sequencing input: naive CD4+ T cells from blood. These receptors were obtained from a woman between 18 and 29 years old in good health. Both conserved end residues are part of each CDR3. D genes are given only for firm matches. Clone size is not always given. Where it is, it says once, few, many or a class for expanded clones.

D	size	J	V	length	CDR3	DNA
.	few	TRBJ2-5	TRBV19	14	CASSVIGQTETQYF	TGTGCCAGCTCTGTTATAGGACAGACGGAGACCCAGTACTTC
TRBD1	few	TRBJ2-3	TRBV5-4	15	CASSRGQGRTDTQYF	TGTGCCAGCAGCCGGGGACAGGGGCGCACAGATACGCAGTATTTT
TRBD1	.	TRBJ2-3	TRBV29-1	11	CSVTGSDTQYF	TGCAGCGTGACAGGGTCTGATACGCAGTATTTT
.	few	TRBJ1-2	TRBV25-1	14	CASSESDTYYGYTF	TGTGCCAGCAGTGAATCGGACACCTACTATGGCTACACCTTC
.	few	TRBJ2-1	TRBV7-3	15	CASSASRGQGNEQFF	TGTGCCAGCAGCGCATCACGGGGCCAGGGGAATGAGCAGTTCTTC
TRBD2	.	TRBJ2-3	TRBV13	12	CASSPSGTREYF	TGTGCCAGCAGCCCATCCGGGACTAGAGAATATTTT
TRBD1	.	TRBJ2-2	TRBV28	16	CASSPQGAGNTGELFF	TGTGCCAGCAGTCCACAGGGGGCAGGGAACACCGGGGAGCTGTTTTTT
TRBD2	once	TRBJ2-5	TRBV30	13	CAWSGLAGETQYF	TGTGCCTGGAGCGGTCTAGCGGGTGAGACCCAGTACTTC
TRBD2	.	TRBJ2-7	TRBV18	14	CASSRAGDYNEQYF	TGTGCCAGCTCTCGAGCGGGAGATTACAACGAGCAGTACTTC
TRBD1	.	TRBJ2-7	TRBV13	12	CASSVTGGEQYF	TGTGCCAGCAGCGTTACAGGGGGCGAGCAGTACTTC
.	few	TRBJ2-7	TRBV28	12	CASSSGAYEQYF	TGTGCCAGCAGCTCCGGGGCCTACGAGCAGTACTTC
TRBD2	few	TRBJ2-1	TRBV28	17	CASSPQGLAGGFNEQFF	TGTGCCAGCAGTCCCCAGGGACTAGCGGGAGGTTTCAATGAGCAGTTCTTC